These 19 T cell receptor beta chains share one sample of origin, sequenced in a study of blood T cell repertoires in COVID-19. The method was immunoSEQ multiplex PCR; TCRdb's version includes in-frame clones alone and lacks a portion of them. This table holds 70,000 to 95,000 clones, more than 80% found once. Sequencing was done on a sample of peripheral blood. The receptors were gathered from a man aged 45-60 years with COVID-19, enrolled during active disease.

The genes are TRBV10-2 and TRBJ1-6; 7 bases are a match to TRBD1. The CDR3 is 17 amino acids. With V trimmed by 8 bases and J by 1 base, 11 bases remained unmatched. Germline assignment: CDR1 WSHSY and CDR2 SAAADI. DNA for the CDR3: TGCGCCAGCGGGCTGGACAGGTTCGGGTCCTATAATTCACCCCTCCACTTT. Its translation: CASGLDRFGSYNSPLHF.

This clone showed up just once. V usage is TRBV9 and J usage is TRBJ1-5; a weak D match, TRBD1 (6 bases). Trimming pared 2 bases from V and 2 bases from J, leaving 11 bases between. CDR1 and CDR2 from the germline V gene are SGDLS and YYNGEE. CDR3 size: 15 residues. The CDR3 reads CASSVSGVGNQPQHF. The CDR3 region has the DNA TGTGCCAGCAGCGTTTCAGGGGTAGGCAATCAGCCCCAGCATTTT.

V gene TRBV7-3 combines with J gene TRBJ2-3; 10 nucleotides agree with TRBD1. The V gene's germline CDR1 is SGHTA and CDR2 FQGTGA. V was clipped by 4 bases and J by 5 bases; unmatched bases: 6. The CDR3 is made up of 15 amino acids. The DNA of the CDR3 is TGTGCCAGCAGCTCGACAGGGGGCCGGAAAGATACGCAGTATTTT. It translates to CASSSTGGRKDTQYF.

The rearrangement links TRBV9 to TRBJ1-3, with a weak D call TRBD1 (5 bases). The germline CDR1 and CDR2 sequences are SGDLS and YYNGEE. The CDR3 consists of 14 residues. V lost 4 bases to trimming and J lost 2 bases, with 10 bases between them. The CDR3 sequence is CASSPGGAGNTIYF. CDR3 nucleotide sequence: TGTGCCAGCAGCCCGGGGGGGGCTGGAAACACCATATATTTT.

The chain has TRBV5-5 and TRBJ2-1; D perhaps matches TRBD2 (5 bases). This CDR3 is built from 17 residues. V shed 0 bases and J shed 3 bases, with 16 bases lying between them. Germline V lookup: CDR1 SGHKS, CDR2 YYEKEE (reference sequence). The CDR3 here is CASSLAGIGYLYNEQFF. The DNA of the CDR3 is TGTGCCAGCAGCTTGGCGGGGATAGGGTACCTCTACAATGAGCAGTTCTTC.

The V and J genes are TRBV5-1 and TRBJ1-6, with TRBD1 as a possible D gene (5 bases). Germline V gene data show CDR1 as SGHRS and CDR2 as YFSETQ. CDR3 length: 16 residues. V lost 5 bases and J lost 7, with 19 bases in between. The CDR3 sequence is CASRREGQGLNSPLHF. In DNA form, the CDR3 reads TGCGCCAGCAGGAGAGAGGGTCAGGGACTAAATTCACCCCTCCACTTT.

This clone has only one observation. The rearrangement uses TRBV28 and TRBJ2-2; TRBD1 matches at 10 bases. Trimming cost V 10 bases and J 5 bases; bases outside gene matches: 7. The CDR3 totals 14 residues. Germline V gives CDR1 MDHEN, CDR2 SYDVKM. CDR3 loop: CATTTGGRTGELFF. The CDR3 nucleotides read TGTGCCACCACGACAGGGGGCAGGACCGGGGAGCTGTTTTTT. Full variable domain (rest looked up from reference TRBV28 and TRBJ2-2): DVKVTQSSRYLVKRTGEKVFLECVQDMDHENMFWYRQDPGLGLRLIYFSYDVKMKEKGDIPEGYSVSREKKERFSLILESASTNQTSMYLCATTTGGRTGELFFGEGSRLTVL.

The rearrangement links TRBV6-1 to TRBJ1-6, with TRBD1 matching over 8 bases. V shed 3 bases and J 9 bases; nucleotides not matched to a gene: 7. The CDR3 extends over 15 amino acids. Germline assignment: CDR1 MNHNS and CDR2 SASEGT. The CDR3 is CASSDTWTGSSPLHF. The DNA for the CDR3 is TGTGCCAGCAGTGATACCTGGACAGGGTCTTCACCCCTCCACTTT.

The chain has TRBV4-1 and TRBJ2-1; 15 bases line up with TRBD2. The CDR3 runs to 18 residues. V dropped 3 bases and J dropped 0; count of bases not matched to a gene: 3. Germline CDR1 reads MGHRA; CDR2 reads YSYEKL. The CDR3 region has the DNA TGCGCCAGCAGCCAGGGGACTAGCGGGGGGAGCTCCTACAATGAGCAGTTCTTC. Its protein is CASSQGTSGGSSYNEQFF.

The genes are TRBV6-4 and TRBJ1-3; TRBD1 matches 8 bases. Germline V lookup: CDR1 MRHNA, CDR2 SNTAGT. The V segment lost 2 bases and the J segment 2 bases; nucleotides outside the gene matches: 8. CDR3 length: 17 amino acids. CDR3 sequence reads: CASSDPTGERTGNTIYF. CDR3 coding DNA: TGTGCCAGCAGTGACCCGACAGGGGAAAGGACTGGAAACACCATATATTTT.

This chain connects TRBV27 to TRBJ2-1, with 13 nucleotides matching TRBD2. With V trimmed by 6 bases and J by 0 bases, 14 bases remained unmatched. Germline V gene data show CDR1 as MNHEY and CDR2 as SMNVEV (reference sequence). The CDR3 contains 20 residues. CDR3 nucleotides: TGTGCCAGCAGACGGTATGGGGGACTAGCGGGGACCAGCTCCTACAATGAGCAGTTCTTC. Its translation: CASRRYGGLAGTSSYNEQFF.

This sequence joins TRBV10-3 and TRBJ1-5, with 9 bases lining up with TRBD1. Trimming took 5 bases from V and 3 from J; bases not matched to a gene: 5. CDR1 and CDR2 (germline): ENHRY, SYGVKD. This CDR3 is 15 amino acids long. CDR3 nucleotide sequence: TGTGCCATCAGTCAGGACAGGGGCTTCAATCAGCCCCAGCATTTT. Residues: CAISQDRGFNQPQHF.

The genes are TRBV14 and TRBJ2-7; D is uncertain. With 1 base removed from V and 2 bases from J, the gap between germline ends came to 15 bases. The germline V gene has CDR1 SGHDN and CDR2 FVKESK. The CDR3 runs 16 residues. The DNA of the CDR3 is TGTGCCAGCAGCCAAGCTTTTGACATCCCAGCCTACGAGCAGTACTTC. Amino acids: CASSQAFDIPAYEQYF.

The chain employs TRBV13 and TRBJ1-3; D is possibly TRBD1 (5 bases). The V gene lost 4 bases and the J gene lost 3 bases, with 13 bases spanning the gap. The CDR3 totals 15 residues. Germline CDR1 PRHDT, CDR2 FYEKMQ (reference sequence). CDR3 loop: CASSWTLGNGNTIYF. For the CDR3, the DNA is TGTGCCAGCAGCTGGACATTGGGGAATGGAAACACCATATATTTT.

The chain recombines TRBV5-1 with TRBJ2-1; 12 bases match TRBD2. Germline V gives CDR1 SGHRS, CDR2 YFSETQ. Germline trimming cut 4 bases from V and 9 bases from J; bases unmatched to any gene: 8. This CDR3 contains 15 residues. The CDR3 region has the DNA TGCGCCAGCAGCGTGACTAGCGGGGGAAACGGTGAGCAGTTCTTC. Amino acids: CASSVTSGGNGEQFF.

This chain uses TRBV19 with TRBJ1-5; D unclear. This CDR3 contains 14 residues. Germline V gene lookup returns CDR1 LNHDA and CDR2 SQIVND (reference sequence). Between the trimmed V and J ends, which lost 5 bases and 3 bases, there was a span of 11 bases. CDR3 DNA: TGTGCCAGTAGTCCGCCGGGGAACAATCAGCCCCAGCATTTT. Amino acid sequence: CASSPPGNNQPQHF.

The CDR3 spells CASSVDRGGGYTF. The CDR3 region has the DNA TGCGCCAGCAGCGTCGACAGGGGTGGTGGCTACACCTTC. The chain has TRBV5-1 and TRBJ1-2, with 8 nucleotides matching TRBD1. The CDR3 consists of 13 residues. Germline V gene lookup returns CDR1 SGHRS and CDR2 YFSETQ. Trimming at V came to 4 bases and at J to 7 bases, leaving 6 bases not matched to a gene. Full variable domain (missing parts from reference TRBV5-1 and TRBJ1-2): KAGVTQTPRYLIKTRGQQVTLSCSPISGHRSVSWYQQTPGQGLQFLFEYFSETQRNKGNFPGRFSGRQFSNSRSEMNVSTLELGDSALYLCASSVDRGGGYTFGSGTRLTVV.

V usage is TRBV5-4 and J usage is TRBJ2-5, with 12 bases identical to TRBD2. J was trimmed by 9 bases and V by 4 bases; bases with no gene match: 19. Germline lookup yields CDR1 SGHNT and CDR2 YYREEE (reference sequence). The CDR3 is 18 amino acids. In DNA form, the CDR3 reads TGTGCCAGCAGCCCGACGACTAGCGGGGGATCCGTCTTGGCGGCCCAGTACTTC. Translating gives CASSPTTSGGSVLAAQYF. Full variable domain (remainder filled in from reference TRBV5-4 and TRBJ2-5): ETGVTQSPTHLIKTRGQQVTLRCSSQSGHNTVSWYQQALGQGPQFIFQYYREEENGRGNFPPRFSGLQFPNYSSELNVNALELDDSALYLCASSPTTSGGSVLAAQYFGPGTRLLVL.

The V gene is TRBV5-1, the J gene TRBJ1-2; 8 bases are shared with TRBD1. Germline values: CDR1 SGHRS, CDR2 YFSETQ. V lost 5 bases to trimming and J lost 4 bases; unmatched junction nucleotides: 10. The CDR3 is 15 amino acids. In DNA, the CDR3 is TGCGCCAGCAGACGGACAGGGTGGATGAGCTATGGCTACACCTTC. Protein product: CASRRTGWMSYGYTF. The whole variable domain, filled in from reference TRBV5-1 and TRBJ1-2, reads KAGVTQTPRYLIKTRGQQVTLSCSPISGHRSVSWYQQTPGQGLQFLFEYFSETQRNKGNFPGRFSGRQFSNSRSEMNVSTLELGDSALYLCASRRTGWMSYGYTFGSGTRLTVV.